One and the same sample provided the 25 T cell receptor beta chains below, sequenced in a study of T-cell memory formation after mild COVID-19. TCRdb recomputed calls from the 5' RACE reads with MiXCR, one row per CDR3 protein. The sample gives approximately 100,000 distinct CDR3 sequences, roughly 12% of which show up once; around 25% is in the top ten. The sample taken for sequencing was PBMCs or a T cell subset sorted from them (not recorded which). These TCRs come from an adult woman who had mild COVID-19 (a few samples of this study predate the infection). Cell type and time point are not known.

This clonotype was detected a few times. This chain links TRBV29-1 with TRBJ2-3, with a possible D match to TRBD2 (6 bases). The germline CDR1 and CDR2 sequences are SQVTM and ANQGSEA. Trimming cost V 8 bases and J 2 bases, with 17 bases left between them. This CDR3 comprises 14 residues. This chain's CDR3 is CSLIRDSLTDTQYF. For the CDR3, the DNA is TGCAGCTTAATCAGGGACTCCCTCACAGATACGCAGTATTTT.

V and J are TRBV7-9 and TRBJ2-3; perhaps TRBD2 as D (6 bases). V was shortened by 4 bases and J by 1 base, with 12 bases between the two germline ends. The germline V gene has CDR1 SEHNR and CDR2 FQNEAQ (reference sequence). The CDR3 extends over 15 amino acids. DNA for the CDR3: TGTGCCAGCAGCTCAGTGCGGGGAGGCACAGATACGCAGTATTTT. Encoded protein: CASSSVRGGTDTQYF.

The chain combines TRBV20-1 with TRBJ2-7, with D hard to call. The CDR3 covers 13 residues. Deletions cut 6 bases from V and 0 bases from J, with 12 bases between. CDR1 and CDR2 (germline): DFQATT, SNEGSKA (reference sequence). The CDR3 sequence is CSALAEASYEQYF. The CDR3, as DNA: TGCAGTGCCCTCGCAGAGGCCTCCTACGAGCAGTACTTC.

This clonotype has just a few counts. The CDR3 DNA sequence: TGTGCCAGCACCTGGAGGGGCCAAGGGGGAGATACGCAGTATTTT. Amino acids: CASTWRGQGGDTQYF. The gene calls are TRBV7-9 and TRBJ2-3; tentatively, D is TRBD1 or TRBD2 (6 bases each). Per the germline V gene, CDR1 is SEHNR and CDR2 is FQNEAQ (reference sequence). This CDR3 region has 15 residues. The V and J ends lost 7 bases and 5 bases respectively, with 19 bases between them.

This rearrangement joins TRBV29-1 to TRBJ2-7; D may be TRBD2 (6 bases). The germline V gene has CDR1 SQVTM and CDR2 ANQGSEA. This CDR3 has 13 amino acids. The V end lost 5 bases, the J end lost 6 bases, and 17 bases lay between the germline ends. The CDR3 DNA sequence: TGCAGCGTTTTTAGCGGAAAAGGGGCCGAGCAGTACTTC. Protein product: CSVFSGKGAEQYF.

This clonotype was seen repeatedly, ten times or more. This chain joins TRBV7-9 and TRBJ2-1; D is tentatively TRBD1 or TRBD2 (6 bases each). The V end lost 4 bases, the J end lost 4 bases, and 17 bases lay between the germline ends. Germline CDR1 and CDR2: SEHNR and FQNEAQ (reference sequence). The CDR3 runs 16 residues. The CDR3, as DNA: TGTGCCAGCAGCTCAGAGGGGGGAGACAGTTACAATGAGCAGTTCTTC. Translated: CASSSEGGDSYNEQFF. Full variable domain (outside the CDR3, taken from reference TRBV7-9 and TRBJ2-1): DTGVSQNPRHKITKRGQNVTFRCDPISEHNRLYWYRQTLGQGPEFLTYFQNEAQLEKSRLLSDRFSAERPKGSFSTLEIQRTEQGDSAMYLCASSSEGGDSYNEQFFGPGTRLTVL.

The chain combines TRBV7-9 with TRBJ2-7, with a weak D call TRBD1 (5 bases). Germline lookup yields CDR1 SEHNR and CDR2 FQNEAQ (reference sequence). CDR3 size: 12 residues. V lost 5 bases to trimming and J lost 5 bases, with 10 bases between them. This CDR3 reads CASSPTGHEQYF. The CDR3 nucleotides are TGTGCCAGCAGCCCCACAGGACACGAGCAGTACTTC.

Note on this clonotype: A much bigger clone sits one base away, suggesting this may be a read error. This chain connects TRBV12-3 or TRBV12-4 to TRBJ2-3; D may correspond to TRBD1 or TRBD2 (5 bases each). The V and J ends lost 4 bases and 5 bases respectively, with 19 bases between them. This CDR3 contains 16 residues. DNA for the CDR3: TGTGCCAGCAGTTCGAGGGGACGCGTTTGGCGAGATACGCAGTATTTT. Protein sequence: CASSSRGRVWRDTQYF.

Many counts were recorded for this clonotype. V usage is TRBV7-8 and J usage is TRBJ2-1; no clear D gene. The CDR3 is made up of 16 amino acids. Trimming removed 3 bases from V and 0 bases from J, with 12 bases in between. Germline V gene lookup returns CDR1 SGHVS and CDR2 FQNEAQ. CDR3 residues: CASSFRASNSYNEQFF. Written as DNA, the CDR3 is TGTGCCAGCAGCTTCCGGGCCTCAAACTCCTACAATGAGCAGTTCTTC.

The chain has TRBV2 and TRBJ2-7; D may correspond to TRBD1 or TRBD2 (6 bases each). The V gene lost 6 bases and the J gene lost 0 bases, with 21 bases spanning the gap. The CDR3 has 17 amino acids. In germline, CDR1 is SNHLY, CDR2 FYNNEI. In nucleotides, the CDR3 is TGTGCCAGCAGGGACCCGAGGCTAGGGGGGAACTCCTACGAGCAGTACTTC. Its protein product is CASRDPRLGGNSYEQYF.

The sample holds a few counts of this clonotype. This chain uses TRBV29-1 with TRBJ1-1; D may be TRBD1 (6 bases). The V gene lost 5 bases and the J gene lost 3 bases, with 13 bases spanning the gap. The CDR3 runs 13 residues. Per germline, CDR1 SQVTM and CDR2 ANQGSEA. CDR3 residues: CSVPSGADTEAFF. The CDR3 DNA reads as TGCAGCGTTCCTTCAGGGGCGGACACTGAAGCTTTCTTT.

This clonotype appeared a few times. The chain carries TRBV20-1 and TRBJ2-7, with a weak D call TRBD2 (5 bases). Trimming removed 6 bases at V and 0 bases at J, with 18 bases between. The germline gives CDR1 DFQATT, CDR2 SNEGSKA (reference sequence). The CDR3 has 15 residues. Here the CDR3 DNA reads TGCAGTGCCGCCCCCTTGAGCGGAGACTCCTACGAGCAGTACTTC. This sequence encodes CSAAPLSGDSYEQYF.

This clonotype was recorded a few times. CDR3 protein: CASSLNNEQFF. CDR3 nucleotides: TGCGCCAGCAGCTTGAACAATGAGCAGTTCTTC. The chain is built from TRBV5-1 and TRBJ2-1; no definite D call. Trimming took off 1 base at V and 5 bases at J, with 1 base between the two ends. The CDR3 is made up of 11 amino acids. In germline, CDR1 is SGHRS, CDR2 YFSETQ.

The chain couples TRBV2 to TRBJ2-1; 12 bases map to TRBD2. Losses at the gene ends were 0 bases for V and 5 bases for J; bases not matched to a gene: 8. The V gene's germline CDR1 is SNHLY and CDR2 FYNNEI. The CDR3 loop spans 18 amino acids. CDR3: CASSEAGPGLAGNNEQFF. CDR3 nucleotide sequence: TGTGCCAGCAGTGAAGCAGGACCCGGACTAGCGGGAAACAATGAGCAGTTCTTC.

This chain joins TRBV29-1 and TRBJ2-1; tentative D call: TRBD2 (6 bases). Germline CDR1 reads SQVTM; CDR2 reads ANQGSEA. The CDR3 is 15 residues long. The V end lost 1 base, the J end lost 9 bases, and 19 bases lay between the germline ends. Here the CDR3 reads CSVEAPGTPNGEQFF. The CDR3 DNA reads TGCAGCGTTGAAGCCCCCGGGACTCCTAACGGTGAGCAGTTCTTC.

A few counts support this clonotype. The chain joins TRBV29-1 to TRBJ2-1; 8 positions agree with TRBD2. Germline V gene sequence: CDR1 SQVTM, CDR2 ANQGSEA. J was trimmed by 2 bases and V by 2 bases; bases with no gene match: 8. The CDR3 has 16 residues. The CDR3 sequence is CSVESPAGETYNEQFF. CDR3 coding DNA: TGCAGCGTTGAATCTCCAGCGGGGGAGACCTACAATGAGCAGTTCTTC.

CDR3 sequence (DNA): TGCGCCAGCAGCTTGGACAGGGGCTATGGCTACACCTTC. Amino acid sequence: CASSLDRGYGYTF. The V gene is TRBV5-1, the J gene TRBJ1-2, with TRBD1 matching over 7 bases. The germline CDR1 and CDR2 sequences are SGHRS and YFSETQ. V lost 0 bases and J lost 4; bases outside the gene matches: 0. This CDR3 is 13 amino acids long.

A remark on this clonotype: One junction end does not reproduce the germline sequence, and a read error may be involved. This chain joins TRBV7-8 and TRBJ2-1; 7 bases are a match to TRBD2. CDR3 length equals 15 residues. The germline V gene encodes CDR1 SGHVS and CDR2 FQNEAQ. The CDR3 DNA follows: TGTGCCACCAGCGATGGTAGCGGGCCGTACAATGAGCAGTTCTTC. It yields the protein CATSDGSGPYNEQFF.

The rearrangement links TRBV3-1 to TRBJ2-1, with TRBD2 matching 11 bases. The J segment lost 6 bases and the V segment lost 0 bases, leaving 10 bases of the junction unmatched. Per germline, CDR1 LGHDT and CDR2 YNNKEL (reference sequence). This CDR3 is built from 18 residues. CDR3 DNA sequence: TGTGCCAGCAGCCAAGATCTTGGCCTAGCGGGAGGTGGCAATGAGCAGTTCTTC. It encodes CASSQDLGLAGGGNEQFF.

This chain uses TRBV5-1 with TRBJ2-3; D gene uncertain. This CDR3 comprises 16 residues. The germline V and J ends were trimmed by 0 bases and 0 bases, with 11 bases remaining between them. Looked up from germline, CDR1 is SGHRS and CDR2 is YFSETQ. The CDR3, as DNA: TGCGCCAGCAGCTTGGACCAACCGACTAGCACAGATACGCAGTATTTT. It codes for CASSLDQPTSTDTQYF.

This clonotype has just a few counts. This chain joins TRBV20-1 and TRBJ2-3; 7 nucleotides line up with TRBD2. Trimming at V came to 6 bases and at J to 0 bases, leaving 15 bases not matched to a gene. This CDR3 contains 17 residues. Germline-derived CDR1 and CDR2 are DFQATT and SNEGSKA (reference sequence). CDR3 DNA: TGCAGTGCGGAAACTAGCGTACTACCCTCTAGCACAGATACGCAGTATTTT. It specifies CSAETSVLPSSTDTQYF.

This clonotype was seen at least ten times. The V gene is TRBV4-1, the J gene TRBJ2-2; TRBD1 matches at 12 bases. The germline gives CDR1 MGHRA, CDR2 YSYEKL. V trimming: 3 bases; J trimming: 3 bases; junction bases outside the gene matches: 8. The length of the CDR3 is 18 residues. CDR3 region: CASSQAGTGGMYTGELFF. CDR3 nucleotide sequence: TGCGCCAGCAGCCAGGCCGGGACAGGGGGCATGTACACCGGGGAGCTGTTTTTT.

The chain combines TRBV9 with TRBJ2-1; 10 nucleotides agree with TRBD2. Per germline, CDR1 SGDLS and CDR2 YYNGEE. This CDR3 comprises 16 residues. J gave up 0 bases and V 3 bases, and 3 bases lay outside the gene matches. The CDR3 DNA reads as TGTGCCAGCAGCGGGACTAGCGGAGCCTCCTACAATGAGCAGTTCTTC. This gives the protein CASSGTSGASYNEQFF. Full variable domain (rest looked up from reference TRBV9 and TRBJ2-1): DSGVTQTPKHLITATGQRVTLRCSPRSGDLSVYWYQQSLDQGLQFLIQYYNGEERAKGNILERFSAQQFPDLHSELNLSSLELGDSALYFCASSGTSGASYNEQFFGPGTRLTVL.

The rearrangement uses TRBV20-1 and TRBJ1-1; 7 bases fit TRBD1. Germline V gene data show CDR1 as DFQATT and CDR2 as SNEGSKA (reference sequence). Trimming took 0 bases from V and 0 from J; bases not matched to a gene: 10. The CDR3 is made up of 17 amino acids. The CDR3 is CSARDLGGQFMNTEAFF. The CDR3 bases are TGCAGTGCTAGAGATCTGGGGGGACAGTTTATGAACACTGAAGCTTTCTTT.

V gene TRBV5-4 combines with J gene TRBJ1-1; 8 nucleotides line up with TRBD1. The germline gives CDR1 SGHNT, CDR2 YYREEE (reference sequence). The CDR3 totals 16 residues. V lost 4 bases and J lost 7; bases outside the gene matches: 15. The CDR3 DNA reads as TGTGCCAGCAGCGCCGACAGGGGCTCATTGAGTCTTGAAGCTTTCTTT. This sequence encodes CASSADRGSLSLEAFF.